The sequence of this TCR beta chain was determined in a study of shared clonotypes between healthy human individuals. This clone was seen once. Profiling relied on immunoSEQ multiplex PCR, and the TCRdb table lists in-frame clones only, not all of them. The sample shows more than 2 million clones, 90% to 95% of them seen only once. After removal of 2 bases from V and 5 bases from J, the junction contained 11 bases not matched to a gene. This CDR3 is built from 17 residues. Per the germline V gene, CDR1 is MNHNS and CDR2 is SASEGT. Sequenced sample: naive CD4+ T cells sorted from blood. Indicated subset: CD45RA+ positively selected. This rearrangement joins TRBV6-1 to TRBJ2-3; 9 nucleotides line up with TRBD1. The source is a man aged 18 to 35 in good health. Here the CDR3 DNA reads TGTGCCAGCAGTGAACGACAGGGGGTCCACACTATAGATACGCAGTATTTT. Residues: CASSERQGVHTIDTQYF.